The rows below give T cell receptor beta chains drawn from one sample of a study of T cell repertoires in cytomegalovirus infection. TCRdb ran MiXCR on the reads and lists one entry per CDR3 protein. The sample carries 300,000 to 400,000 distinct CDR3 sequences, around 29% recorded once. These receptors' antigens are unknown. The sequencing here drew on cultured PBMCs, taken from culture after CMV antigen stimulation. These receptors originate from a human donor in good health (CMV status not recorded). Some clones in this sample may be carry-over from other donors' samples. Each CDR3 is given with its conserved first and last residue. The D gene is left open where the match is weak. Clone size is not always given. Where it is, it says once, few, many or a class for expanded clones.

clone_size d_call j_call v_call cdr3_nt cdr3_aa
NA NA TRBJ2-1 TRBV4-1 TGCGCCAGCAGCTCCTACGGTGCCAATGAGCAGTTCTTC CASSSYGANEQFF
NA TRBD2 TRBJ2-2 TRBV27 TGTGCCAGCAGTGTTCAGGGACTAGCGGAGCCGGGCACCGGGGAGCTGTTTTTT CASSVQGLAEPGTGELFF
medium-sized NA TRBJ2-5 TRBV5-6 TGTGCCAGCAACCACGGGGGCGGAGAGACCCAGTACTTC CASNHGGGETQYF
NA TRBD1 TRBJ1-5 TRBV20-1 TGCAGTGCTACCCCGGGAGGACAGGACCCCTCTTGGCCCCAGCATTTT CSATPGGQDPSWPQHF
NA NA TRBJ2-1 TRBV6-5 TGTGCCAGCAGTATAAACAGGGGGGGCTACAATGAGCAGTTCTTC CASSINRGGYNEQFF
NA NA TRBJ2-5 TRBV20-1 TGCAGTGCTTCAGACGAAGAGACCCAGTACTTC CSASDEETQYF
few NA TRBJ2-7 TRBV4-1 TGCGCCAGCAGCCAAGTCCTATATTTGGAGCAGTACTTC CASSQVLYLEQYF
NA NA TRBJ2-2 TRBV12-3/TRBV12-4 TGTGCCAGCAGAGGCCCCGGGACCGGGGAGCTGTTTTTT CASRGPGTGELFF
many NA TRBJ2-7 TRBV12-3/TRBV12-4 TGTGCCAGCAGTTTGAGAGCCGGGCCCTTCGAGCAGTACTTC CASSLRAGPFEQYF
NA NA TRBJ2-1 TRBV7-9 TGTGCCAGCAGCTTAACCTACGGGGACGAGCAGTTCTTC CASSLTYGDEQFF
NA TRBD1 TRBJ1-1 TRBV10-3 TGTGCCATCAACGGACAGGCGAACACTGAAGCTTTCTTT CAINGQANTEAFF
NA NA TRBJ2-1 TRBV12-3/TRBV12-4 TGTGCCAGCACCACCTGGGACCGGAAAAACAATGAGCAGTTCTTC CASTTWDRKNNEQFF
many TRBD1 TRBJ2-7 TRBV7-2 TGTGCCAGCAGCTCTCCGAGGACAGGGATACACGAGCAGTACTTC CASSSPRTGIHEQYF
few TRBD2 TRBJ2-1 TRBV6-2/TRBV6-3 TGTGCCAGCAACCTAGGGGGCCTAGCGGGAGCCTACAATGAGCAGTTCTTC CASNLGGLAGAYNEQFF
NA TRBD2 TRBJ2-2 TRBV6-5 TGTGCCAGCAGTGTTGGACTAGCGGTAAACACCGGGGAGCTGTTTTTT CASSVGLAVNTGELFF
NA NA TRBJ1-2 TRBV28 TGTGCCAGCAGCTGGTCGCGGACCATGGGAGGCTACACCTTC CASSWSRTMGGYTF
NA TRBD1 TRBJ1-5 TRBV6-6 TGTGCCAGCAGGGACAGGGGGGTGGAGCAGCCCCAGCATTTT CASRDRGVEQPQHF
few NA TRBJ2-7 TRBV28 TGTGCCAGCAGAGACCCTGGCGTAGGAGCTTCCTACGAGCAGTACTTC CASRDPGVGASYEQYF
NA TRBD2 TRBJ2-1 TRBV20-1 TGCAGTGCTGTCGTTAGCGGGAGGAGTTACAATGAGCAGTTCTTC CSAVVSGRSYNEQFF
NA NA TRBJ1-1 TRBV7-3 TGTGCCAGCAGCCTCTTAGACGGAGACACTGAAGCTTTCTTT CASSLLDGDTEAFF
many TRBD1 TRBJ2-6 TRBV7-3 TGTGCCAGCAGCTGGACAGGTTCAGGGGCCAACGTCCTGACTTTC CASSWTGSGANVLTF
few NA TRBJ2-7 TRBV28 TGTGCCAGCAGTTTATGGGGGAGTAGAGAGCAGTACTTC CASSLWGSREQYF
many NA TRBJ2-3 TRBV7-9 TGTGCCAGCAGCCCCATGCGGGGTTTTGGTACGCAGTATTTT CASSPMRGFGTQYF
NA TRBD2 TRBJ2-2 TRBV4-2 TGTGCCAGCAGACTAGCGGGTTCGAACACCGGGGAGCTGTTTTTT CASRLAGSNTGELFF
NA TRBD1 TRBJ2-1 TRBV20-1 TGCAGTGCAAGAACCGGGACAGGGGGTCGCAATGAGCAGTTCTTC CSARTGTGGRNEQFF
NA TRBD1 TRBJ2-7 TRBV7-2 TGTGCCAGCAGCACAGGACAGGGTACCTACGAGCAGTACTTC CASSTGQGTYEQYF
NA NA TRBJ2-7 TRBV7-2 TGTGCCAGCAGCTTATTCGCAGGGTTCTCCTACGAGCAGTACTTC CASSLFAGFSYEQYF
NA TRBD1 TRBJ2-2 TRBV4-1 TGCGCCAGCAGCCAAGGGTTTTGGGACAGGGTGACCGGGGAGCTGTTTTTT CASSQGFWDRVTGELFF
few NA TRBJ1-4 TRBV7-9 TGTGCCAGCAGCTTAGAACGGTTTCGGGAAAAACTGTTTTTT CASSLERFREKLFF
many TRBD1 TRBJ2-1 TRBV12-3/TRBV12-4 TGTGCCAGCAGCTTCGACAGGGGGGGCTACAATGAGCAGTTCTTC CASSFDRGGYNEQFF
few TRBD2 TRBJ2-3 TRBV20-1 TGCAGTGCTAGTCGGGACTACCGCACAGATACGCAGTATTTT CSASRDYRTDTQYF
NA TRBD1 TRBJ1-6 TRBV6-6 TGTGCCAGCAGGCAGGGGGCCGGAGGTTCACCCCTCCACTTT CASRQGAGGSPLHF
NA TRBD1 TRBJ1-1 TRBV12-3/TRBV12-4 TGTGCCAGCAGTCCCGGGACAGGTCGGGGGAACACTGAAGCTTTCTTT CASSPGTGRGNTEAFF
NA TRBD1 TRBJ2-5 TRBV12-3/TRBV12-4 TGTGCCAGCAGTCGAACAGGGGCTGCCGAGACCCAGTACTTC CASSRTGAAETQYF
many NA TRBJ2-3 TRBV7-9 TGTGCCAGCAGCACGGGAACAACGACAGATACGCAGTATTTT CASSTGTTTDTQYF